Listed below are T cell receptor beta chains from one sample, sequenced in a study of blood T cells in healthy people across ages. Each CDR3 protein gets one entry after TCRdb re-called the 5' RACE reads with MiXCR. The sample consists of about 2 million distinct CDR3 sequences, 49% of them appearing once. Material for sequencing was blood. The receptor set was obtained from a woman in her 40s in good health. Each CDR3 is given with its conserved first and last residue. A D gene is named only where the DNA matches it firmly. A row's size may be missing; if present it is once, few, many or a size class.

J | V | size | length | D | DNA | CDR3
TRBJ2-1 | TRBV7-2 | - | 15 | - | TGTGCCAGCAGGTCCTTTGGGTCTTCCTACAATGAGCAGTTCTTC | CASRSFGSSYNEQFF
TRBJ1-2 | TRBV6-6 | few | 14 | TRBD1 | TGTGCCAGCACCTCTCCGGACAGGGACTATGGCTACACCTTC | CASTSPDRDYGYTF
TRBJ2-5 | TRBV20-1 | - | 13 | - | TGCAGTGCTAGGCAGGGAAGATCCAATGAGCAGTACTTC | CSARQGRSNEQYF
TRBJ1-1 | TRBV24-1 | - | 13 | - | TGTGCCACCAGTGATTTTCTGAACACTGAAGCTTTCTTT | CATSDFLNTEAFF
TRBJ2-1 | TRBV7-3 | - | 13 | - | TGTGCCAGCAGCTTAAGCCCGGCGGCTGAGCAGTTCTTC | CASSLSPAAEQFF
TRBJ2-3 | TRBV14 | - | 13 | - | TGTGCCAGCAGCGACACAACTGGGGATACGCAGTATTTT | CASSDTTGDTQYF
TRBJ2-5 | TRBV6-5 | few | 16 | TRBD2 | TGTGCCAGCAGTAGAGGGACTAGGAGGTACCAAGAGACCCAGTACTTC | CASSRGTRRYQETQYF
TRBJ2-1 | TRBV6-2/TRBV6-3 | - | 13 | - | TGTGCCAGCAGTAGAGGGGGGGGCAGGGAGCAGTTCTTC | CASSRGGGREQFF
TRBJ2-3 | TRBV7-6 | - | 15 | TRBD2 | TGTGCCAGCAGCTTAGGTGGACTAGCGTCCGATACGCAGTATTTT | CASSLGGLASDTQYF
TRBJ1-5 | TRBV5-6 | - | 15 | - | TGTGCCAGCAGCTTGGGCGCTTATAGCAATCAGCCCCAGCATTTT | CASSLGAYSNQPQHF
TRBJ2-7 | TRBV7-8 | few | 14 | TRBD2 | TGTGCCAGCAGCCACGAGCGGGGGATAAACGAGCAGTACTTC | CASSHERGINEQYF
TRBJ2-6 | TRBV18 | few | 18 | TRBD1 | TGTGCCAGCTCCTTACCTATCGGACAGGGGGCTGGGGCCAACGTCCTGACTTTC | CASSLPIGQGAGANVLTF
TRBJ2-1 | TRBV6-6 | few | 14 | - | TGTGCCAGCAGTCCGCGTCGTGGGGCCGATGAGCAGTTCTTC | CASSPRRGADEQFF
TRBJ1-2 | TRBV7-2 | - | 16 | TRBD1 | TGTGCCAGCAGCCTGGGACAGGGGGCGCAGTCTGGGGGCTACACCTTC | CASSLGQGAQSGGYTF
TRBJ1-2 | TRBV6-6 | few | 16 | - | TGTGCCAGCAGTTACTCGAGGATGGCAGCCGACTATGGCTACACCTTC | CASSYSRMAADYGYTF
TRBJ1-4 | TRBV20-1 | - | 14 | TRBD1 | TGCAGTGCTAGAGATACACAGGGGAATGAAAAACTGTTTTTT | CSARDTQGNEKLFF
TRBJ2-3 | TRBV4-2 | - | 16 | TRBD2 | TGTGCCAGCAGCCCCTTAGCGGGGTCTGGCACAGATACGCAGTATTTT | CASSPLAGSGTDTQYF
TRBJ1-1 | TRBV3-1 | few | 16 | - | TGTGCCAGCAGCCCGATTTGGACAGCCTTGAACACTGAAGCTTTCTTT | CASSPIWTALNTEAFF
TRBJ2-5 | TRBV4-2 | few | 15 | TRBD1 | TGTGCCAGCAGCCGCACACAGGGGCCCCAAGAGACCCAGTACTTC | CASSRTQGPQETQYF
TRBJ1-4 | TRBV28 | few | 16 | - | TGTGCCAGCAGTCCCCCAAGCGGCGCGGTTCTAGAAAAACTGTTTTTT | CASSPPSGAVLEKLFF
TRBJ1-4 | TRBV7-2 | few | 15 | TRBD1 | TGTGCCAGCAGCTTACGACAGGGAGATAATGAAAAACTGTTTTTT | CASSLRQGDNEKLFF
TRBJ2-5 | TRBV7-8 | - | 15 | TRBD1 | TGTGCCAGCAGCTTAGGCCGGGACAGGGAAGAGACCCAGTACTTC | CASSLGRDREETQYF
TRBJ2-5 | TRBV3-1 | - | 17 | - | TGTGCCAGCAGCCAAGAGGTTCACCGGGGGATTCAAGAGACCCAGTACTTC | CASSQEVHRGIQETQYF
TRBJ2-5 | TRBV7-7 | - | 13 | - | TGTGCTAGCAGCTTAGGGCCCGACCCCCCCTTGTACTTC | CASSLGPDPPLYF
TRBJ2-7 | TRBV4-3 | many | 12 | - | TGCGCCAGCAGCCAAGTAGGAGGAGCGCAGTACTTC | CASSQVGGAQYF
TRBJ1-2 | TRBV20-1 | - | 15 | TRBD1 | TGCAGTGCTAGTATACCCAGGGACAGGGGATATGGCTACACCTTC | CSASIPRDRGYGYTF
TRBJ2-7 | TRBV11-2 | - | 18 | TRBD2 | TGTGCCAGCAGCTACTCACCGGGACTAGCGGGGGCCACCTACGAGCAGTACTTC | CASSYSPGLAGATYEQYF
TRBJ2-7 | TRBV12-3/TRBV12-4 | - | 17 | - | TGTGCCAGCAGTCCCCCAATAAAACAGCTCGAGACCTACGAGCAGTACTTC | CASSPPIKQLETYEQYF
TRBJ2-5 | TRBV12-3/TRBV12-4 | - | 15 | - | TGTGCCAGCAGTTCCAGACAGACGATCGGTGAGACCCAGTACTTC | CASSSRQTIGETQYF
TRBJ2-7 | TRBV12-3/TRBV12-4 | - | 16 | TRBD2 | TGTGCCAGCAGATCACGTCAGGCGGGGGGCGCCTACGAGCAGTACTTC | CASRSRQAGGAYEQYF
TRBJ2-5 | TRBV20-1 | few | 15 | - | TGCAGTGCTCTAATACTTGGTAGGGACCCTGAGACCCAGTACTTC | CSALILGRDPETQYF
TRBJ2-7 | TRBV7-2 | few | 13 | - | TGTGCCAGCAGCTCCCGGACGAAAGACGAGCAGTACTTC | CASSSRTKDEQYF
TRBJ1-2 | TRBV24-1 | few | 14 | TRBD1 | TGTGCCACCAGTGATCGACAGGGAGTTAATGGCTACACCTTC | CATSDRQGVNGYTF
TRBJ2-2 | TRBV20-1 | - | 14 | TRBD1 | TGCAGTGCCCCGGACAGGGTGAACACCGGGGAGCTGTTTTTT | CSAPDRVNTGELFF
TRBJ2-1 | TRBV5-1 | - | 15 | TRBD1 | TGCGCCAGCAGCTTGAGACAGGGGGTTTGGAATGAGCAGTTCTTC | CASSLRQGVWNEQFF
TRBJ1-2 | TRBV6-5 | once | 15 | - | TGTGCCAGCAGGAGTCCAAAACTATATAACTATGGCTACACCTTC | CASRSPKLYNYGYTF
TRBJ2-3 | TRBV6-1 | - | 12 | - | TGTGCCAGCAGTGAAGCAGTTACGACGCAGTATTTT | CASSEAVTTQYF
TRBJ2-7 | TRBV4-3 | few | 15 | - | TGCGCCAGCAGCCAAGAGCTAGAAGGTTTATACGAGCAGTACTTC | CASSQELEGLYEQYF
TRBJ1-2 | TRBV28 | - | 16 | TRBD1 | TGTGCCAGCTATTCCTTAGCGGGACAGGGCTCGGATGGCTACACCTTC | CASYSLAGQGSDGYTF
TRBJ1-2 | TRBV2 | - | 13 | - | TGTGCCAGCAGTGAATCGGGGGGCTATGGCTACACCTTC | CASSESGGYGYTF
TRBJ2-7 | TRBV20-1 | once | 15 | - | TGCAGTGCTGGCATAAGCCTGACTTTTGGCTACGAGCAGTACTTC | CSAGISLTFGYEQYF
TRBJ2-7 | TRBV7-2 | - | 14 | TRBD1 | TGTGCCAGCACCCGTCGGACAGGACAGAACGAGCAGTACTTC | CASTRRTGQNEQYF
TRBJ2-5 | TRBV7-2 | few | 15 | - | TGTGCCAGCAGCTTAGGGACCCCCTTACAAGAGACCCAGTACTTC | CASSLGTPLQETQYF
TRBJ1-2 | TRBV6-2/TRBV6-3 | - | 16 | TRBD1 | TGTGCCAGCAGTTACGAGCTTGGACAGGGGAACTATGGCTACACCTTC | CASSYELGQGNYGYTF
TRBJ1-6 | TRBV7-9 | - | 17 | TRBD1 | TGTGCCAGCAGCGCCACAGGGGGCGGCTCCTATAATTCACCCCTCCACTTT | CASSATGGGSYNSPLHF
TRBJ2-5 | TRBV7-4 | - | 16 | - | TGTGCCAGCAGCCCGTCCCCGCCGGGGGCCGGAGAGACCCAGTACTTC | CASSPSPPGAGETQYF
TRBJ2-2 | TRBV20-1 | few | 15 | - | TGCAGTGCTAGAGTAGGGGGGACTGGCACCGGGGAGCTGTTTTTT | CSARVGGTGTGELFF
TRBJ2-3 | TRBV16 | few | 13 | - | TGTGCCAGCAGCCGATCAAGGACAGATACGCAGTATTTT | CASSRSRTDTQYF
TRBJ2-3 | TRBV28 | - | 13 | TRBD2 | TGTGGACTGGGCGGGGGGGCCCCAGATACGCAGTATTTT | CGLGGGAPDTQYF
TRBJ2-7 | TRBV3-1 | few | 15 | - | TGTGCCAGCAGCCAAGATCTTGACCTTTTAGACGAGCAGTACTTC | CASSQDLDLLDEQYF
TRBJ2-7 | TRBV27 | once | 13 | TRBD1 | TGTGCCAGCAGGCGGACAGGGGTGAACGAGCAGTGCTTC | CASRRTGVNEQCF
TRBJ2-1 | TRBV29-1 | - | 16 | TRBD1 | TGCAGCGTTGAAGGGGGGGGACAGGGGGGCTACAATGAGCAGTTCTTC | CSVEGGGQGGYNEQFF
TRBJ2-6 | TRBV15 | few | 18 | - | TGTGCCACCAGCAGAGAGACGGGGGCTTACTCTGGGGCCAACGTCCTGACTTTC | CATSRETGAYSGANVLTF
TRBJ2-7 | TRBV4-3 | few | 19 | - | TGCGCCAGCAGCCAAGAAGTTGCGGTCGCGGGGGCCTTCTCCTACGAGCAGTACTTC | CASSQEVAVAGAFSYEQYF
TRBJ2-3 | TRBV4-3 | - | 17 | TRBD2 | TGCGCCAGCAGCCAAGAGCGACTAGCGGGGGGCACAGATACGCAGTATTTT | CASSQERLAGGTDTQYF
TRBJ2-3 | TRBV9 | - | 15 | - | TGTGCCAGCAGCGTAGTAGGGGGAACAACAGATACGCAGTATTTT | CASSVVGGTTDTQYF